This is a list of T cell receptor beta chains from one sample in a study of identical twins. TCRdb passed the 5' RACE reads through MiXCR, listing each CDR3 protein once. Of fewer than 250,000 distinct CDR3 sequences in the sample, about 7.5% were seen once. The same data also contributed to another study, on yellow fever vaccine responses in identical twins.

The sequencing input was CD8+ T cells sorted from blood. The receptors shown here come from a woman younger than 30 in good health. Each CDR3 is given with its conserved first and last residue. A D gene is named only where the DNA matches it firmly. Clone sizes are given selectively: once, few, many, or a class where the clone is expanded.

d_call	j_call	clone_size	v_call	cdr3_nt	cdr3_aa
TRBD1	TRBJ1-2	few	TRBV28	TGTGCCACCAGACAGGGGGCGCGGGACACCTTC	CATRQGARDTF
TRBD2	TRBJ2-3	few	TRBV11-1	TGTGCCAGCAGCCAGCGGAGACTAGCGGGAGGGCCTGTCACAGATACGCAGTATTTT	CASSQRRLAGGPVTDTQYF
TRBD2	TRBJ2-3	few	TRBV7-6	TGTGCCACCCGGGAGGGAAGCACAGATACGCAGTATTTT	CATREGSTDTQYF
TRBD1	TRBJ1-2	-	TRBV20-1	TGCAGTGCTAGAGAGGGGACAGGAGAATACTATGGCTACACCTTC	CSAREGTGEYYGYTF
-	TRBJ2-6	-	TRBV18	TGTGCCAGCTCACCACCGCTTATGATATCTGGGGCCAACGTCCTGACTTTC	CASSPPLMISGANVLTF
-	TRBJ2-2	-	TRBV2	TGTGCCAGCTTAACAGGGAACACCGGGGAGCTGTTTTTT	CASLTGNTGELFF
TRBD1	TRBJ1-1	-	TRBV28	TGTGCCAGCAGTTTACGACCGGGACAGGGGATGGGGGGCGGCACTGAAGCTTTCTTT	CASSLRPGQGMGGGTEAFF
-	TRBJ2-3	few	TRBV6-4	TGTGCCAGCAGTGCGGGCGGAACAAGCACAGATACGCAGTATTTT	CASSAGGTSTDTQYF
TRBD1	TRBJ1-2	few	TRBV28	TGTGCCAGCAGTTTTACGGGACAGCGTTATGGCTACACCTTC	CASSFTGQRYGYTF
TRBD1	TRBJ1-4	many	TRBV12-3/TRBV12-4	TGTGCCAGCAGCACGGGACAGATTAATGAAAAACTGTTTTTT	CASSTGQINEKLFF
-	TRBJ1-3	few	TRBV2	TGTGCCAGCATTGCCCCGTCCTCTGGAAACACCATATATTTT	CASIAPSSGNTIYF
-	TRBJ2-5	-	TRBV6-7	TGTGCCAGCAGTTACGGAGGAGACCAAGAGACCCAGTACTTC	CASSYGGDQETQYF
-	TRBJ2-2	few	TRBV14	TGTGCCAGCAGCCAAGTGGGTTATCCTCCGATCACCGGGGAGCTGTTTTTT	CASSQVGYPPITGELFF
-	TRBJ2-7	many	TRBV28	TGTGCCAGCAGTTTAGGACGTACCGAGCAGTACTTC	CASSLGRTEQYF
-	TRBJ2-1	-	TRBV27	TGTGCCAGCAGCACTAGGGGGGGGAATGAGCAGTTCTTC	CASSTRGGNEQFF
-	TRBJ1-1	-	TRBV7-6	TGTGCCAGCAGCTTAGCAGGGTTGGACACTGAAGCTTTCTTT	CASSLAGLDTEAFF
-	TRBJ2-5	-	TRBV23-1	TGCGCCAGCAGAAGAGGCCAAGAGACCCAGTACTTC	CASRRGQETQYF
TRBD1	TRBJ2-2	few	TRBV12-3/TRBV12-4	TGTGCCAGCGGAACCCGGAACAGGGGGTTCACCGGGGAGCTGTTTTTT	CASGTRNRGFTGELFF
-	TRBJ1-2	many	TRBV29-1	TGCAGCGTTGATCCATCCTTTTCTTCTAACTATGGCTACACCTTC	CSVDPSFSSNYGYTF
-	TRBJ2-1	many	TRBV3-1	TGTGCCAGCAGCCAAGATCCGTACCCCAGCTCCTACAATGAGCAGTTCTTC	CASSQDPYPSSYNEQFF
TRBD1	TRBJ1-2	few	TRBV27	TGTGCCAGCAGTTTACAGGGGGATAACTATGGCTACACCTTC	CASSLQGDNYGYTF
-	TRBJ2-7	few	TRBV5-5	TGTGCCAGCACCAATGGGGACTTCTACGAGCAGTACTTC	CASTNGDFYEQYF
-	TRBJ2-2	-	TRBV24-1	TGTGCCACCAGTAGTTTAGCGGCAAACACCGGGGAGCTGTTTTTT	CATSSLAANTGELFF
-	TRBJ1-2	many	TRBV12-3/TRBV12-4	TGTGCCAGCAGTTTAGGGGTCAAACCGGAATATGGCTACACCTTC	CASSLGVKPEYGYTF
-	TRBJ1-5	-	TRBV28	TGTGCCAGCACCCCTAATAGCAATCAGCCCCAGCATTTT	CASTPNSNQPQHF
-	TRBJ1-5	many	TRBV7-8	TGTGCCAGCAGCTTAGCGCTAGGGAGCAATCAGCCCCAGCATTTT	CASSLALGSNQPQHF
-	TRBJ1-6	-	TRBV2	TGTGCCAGCAGTGGGATCCAAAGCTCCTATAATTCACCCCTCCACTTT	CASSGIQSSYNSPLHF
TRBD2	TRBJ2-3	few	TRBV6-2/TRBV6-3	TGTGCCAGCAGTTCGGGGGGTCGGACAGATACGCAGTATTTT	CASSSGGRTDTQYF
-	TRBJ1-2	few	TRBV12-3/TRBV12-4	TGTGCCAGCAGCCCGACCGGGACGGATCTCTATGGCTACACCTTC	CASSPTGTDLYGYTF
-	TRBJ2-1	-	TRBV3-1	TGTGCCAGCAGCCAAGGAGTTGGCAGCCCCAATGAGCAGTTCTTC	CASSQGVGSPNEQFF
-	TRBJ2-6	many	TRBV6-4	TGTGCCAGCAGTGACTCCCGCTCTGGGGCCAACGTCCTGACTTTC	CASSDSRSGANVLTF
-	TRBJ2-7	-	TRBV3-2	TGTGCCAGCAGCCCTGGGCTAGACTACGAGCAGTGCTTC	CASSPGLDYEQCF
-	TRBJ2-2	few	TRBV7-8	TGTGCCAGCAGCCCCAGGGGATACAGCACCGGGGAGCTGTTTTTT	CASSPRGYSTGELFF
-	TRBJ2-7	-	TRBV12-3/TRBV12-4	TGTGCCAGCAAGCCCACAGGAAGTAATGCGCTTGAGCAGTACTTC	CASKPTGSNALEQYF
-	TRBJ2-2	few	TRBV29-1	TGCAGCGTTTCGCTAGCGCCTACGAACACCGGGGAGCTGTTTTTT	CSVSLAPTNTGELFF
-	TRBJ2-7	many	TRBV28	TGTGCCAGCAGTTTGTTAGTCGGGTACGAGCAGTACTTC	CASSLLVGYEQYF
TRBD1	TRBJ1-5	many	TRBV3-1	TGTGCCAGCAGCCAAGATACAGGGGGGGATCAGCCCCAGCATTTT	CASSQDTGGDQPQHF
-	TRBJ2-5	many	TRBV11-2	TGTGCCAGCAGACCATATGGGTCTGGGGGGAAAGAGACCCAGTACTTC	CASRPYGSGGKETQYF
-	TRBJ2-1	-	TRBV14	TGTGCCAGCAGCCCTTTAACTGGCGTTTACAATGAGCAGTTCTTC	CASSPLTGVYNEQFF
TRBD1	TRBJ1-4	many	TRBV11-2	TGTGCCAGCAGCACCCGGGACAGGGGCGAAAAACTGTTTTTT	CASSTRDRGEKLFF
TRBD1	TRBJ2-1	many	TRBV6-1	TGTGCCAGCAGTAAATTCCGGGACAGGGGGACCGGTAGCTCCTACAATGAGCAGTTCTTC	CASSKFRDRGTGSSYNEQFF
-	TRBJ2-2	many	TRBV10-3	TGTGCCATCTGGGTACTGGGCCCATATGGCGGGGAGCTGTTTTTT	CAIWVLGPYGGELFF
TRBD1	TRBJ2-2	many	TRBV29-1	TGCAGCGTTTTACAACAGGGGGCCGGGGAGCTGTTTTTT	CSVLQQGAGELFF
-	TRBJ1-4	many	TRBV5-1	TGCGCCAGCAGCCCGGTCGACGGTAATGAAAAACTGTTTTTT	CASSPVDGNEKLFF
TRBD1	TRBJ2-1	-	TRBV7-3	TGTGCCAGCAGCCTAACGGTTACAGGGGTTGATGAGCAGTTCTTC	CASSLTVTGVDEQFF
-	TRBJ1-5	-	TRBV10-3	TGTGCCATCAGTGAGAAAGTTGGACGGTTAGTTTCGGGCAATCAGCCCCAGCATTTT	CAISEKVGRLVSGNQPQHF
-	TRBJ2-3	few	TRBV7-3	TGTGCCAGCAGCCCCGGGACTCTTAGCACAGATACGCAGTATTTT	CASSPGTLSTDTQYF
TRBD1	TRBJ1-3	-	TRBV7-8	TGTGCCAGCAGCTTAGGACAGGGGGTGGTTGGAAACACCATATATTTT	CASSLGQGVVGNTIYF
TRBD1	TRBJ2-7	many	TRBV24-1	TGTGCCACTTCGGACAGGGGGCTGAACGAGCAGTACTTC	CATSDRGLNEQYF
-	TRBJ2-2	few	TRBV7-9	TGTGCCAGCAGCACCAGGACCCCTGGGAACACCGGGGAGCTGTTTTTT	CASSTRTPGNTGELFF
-	TRBJ2-3	many	TRBV18	TGTGCCAGCTCAGCTAAACAGGGCGGAGCAGATACGCAGTATTTT	CASSAKQGGADTQYF